This paragraph covers one T cell receptor (beta chain) sequence. The antigen it binds to is not known. The DNA is left out, because the CDR3 cannot be placed on it with certainty; the CDR3 is given as TCRdb lists it. CDR1 KGHSH and CDR2 LQKENI are derived from the germline V gene. From the cysteine through the phenylalanine, the CDR3 covers 15 amino acids. The data derive from a study of control samples from healthy donors and cancer patients (dated by TCRdb to 2020 to 2022). The method was the immunoSEQ multiplex PCR assay. What TCRdb holds here is the immuneACCESS table cut down to in-frame rearrangements. Part of the clones is not present; checked against another copy, under half of the missing clones reflect an unresolved V gene, and the others are unexplained. This sample holds about 170,000 clones; 85% to 95% were observed only once. Over 4% of the sample goes to the ten largest clones.

The rearrangement combines TRBV18 with TRBJ2-2; the DNA was not used to check the table's D call, TRBD1. The sample comprised blood. The receptor comes from a woman in her sixties in good health. The CDR3 has the sequence CASSSDSLRAGELFF.